This T cell receptor (beta chain) originates from a study of T-cell memory formation after mild COVID-19. Findings and caveats of the study: Chiefly within CM and EM were the contracting CD4+ clones; CD8+ ones were within EMRA. A second wave expanding day 15 to 37 was CD4+-biased; contracting clones were balanced. Second-wave clones peaking on day 37 lacked confirmed SARS-CoV-2 specificity.

The 5'RACE method, run with constant-segment primers, produced TCR alpha and TCR beta cDNA libraries (carrying sample barcodes and UMIs). In TCRdb, the 5' RACE reads were re-called with MiXCR into one record per CDR3 protein. Seen here are roughly 110,000 distinct CDR3 sequences, 13% to 15% observed once, and the top ten hold 35% to 40%. V shed 3 bases, J shed 6 bases, and the junction held 14 bases outside the gene matches. The CDR3 has 18 residues. Germline V gene lookup returns CDR1 LNHNV and CDR2 YYDKDF (reference sequence). This clonotype was found a few times. The antigen is not known. What was sequenced was PBMCs or a T cell subset sorted from them (not recorded which). The origin of this receptor is a man between 18 and 35 years old who had mild COVID-19 (a few samples of this study predate the infection). Cell type and time point are not known. The chain links TRBV15 to TRBJ2-2; 9 bases fit TRBD2. CDR3 region: CATSRDGVPAGGPGELFF. The CDR3 nucleotides are TGTGCCACCAGCAGGGATGGGGTTCCAGCGGGGGGCCCCGGGGAGCTGTTTTTT.